A single sample gave rise to the 30 T cell receptor beta chains below, sequenced in a study of TIL therapy for anti-PD-1-resistant metastatic lung cancer. The libraries were made with immunoSEQ v3. TCRdb's table, derived via immunoSEQ multiplex PCR, lists solely in-frame clones and lacks some. The data hold roughly 20,000 clones, with about 70% observed a single time. The time point denotes: pre-treatment sample, taken before nivolumab and TIL therapy. Specimen: blood, collected at baseline. These receptors originate from a person between 25 and 79 years old with non-small cell lung cancer.

This sequence joins TRBV4-1 and TRBJ2-5; D uncertain. Germline V lookup: CDR1 MGHRA, CDR2 YSYEKL. This CDR3 comprises 14 residues. Trimming stripped 0 bases from V and 7 bases from J, with 12 bases between. DNA of the CDR3: TGCGCCAGCAGCCAAGATAGGAGCGTAGGGACCCAGTACTTC. Protein product: CASSQDRSVGTQYF.

The V and J genes are TRBV6-5 and TRBJ1-1, with D perhaps matching TRBD1 (5 bases). This CDR3 contains 13 residues. V shed 6 bases and J shed 4 bases, with 12 bases lying between them. The germline CDR1 and CDR2 sequences are MNHEY and SVGAGI. The CDR3 region has the DNA TGTGCCAGCAGCCGAGGGGCGGGCACTGAAGCTTTCTTT. Translating gives CASSRGAGTEAFF.

This clone was observed once. The rearrangement links TRBV30 to TRBJ2-2; no clear D. CDR3 length equals 12 residues. V shed 2 bases and J shed 6 bases, with 7 bases lying between them. Germline lookup yields CDR1 GTSNPN and CDR2 SVGIG (reference sequence). CDR3 sequence reads: CAWSPSAGELFF. Written as DNA, the CDR3 is TGTGCCTGGAGTCCCTCCGCCGGGGAGCTGTTTTTT.

This clone was detected only a few times. The V call is TRBV18, the J call TRBJ2-7; D perhaps matches TRBD2 (6 bases). Trimming stripped 5 bases from V and 2 bases from J, with 13 bases between. Germline V gene data show CDR1 as KGHSH and CDR2 as LQKENI. The CDR3 has 14 amino acids. DNA for the CDR3: TGTGCCAGCTCAGCGGGACGAGGCCCCTACGAGCAGTACTTC. This codes for CASSAGRGPYEQYF. Together with reference TRBV18 and TRBJ2-7, the CDR3 gives the full variable domain: NAGVMQNPRHLVRRRGQEARLRCSPMKGHSHVYWYRQLPEEGLKFMVYLQKENIIDESGMPKERFSAEFPKEGPSILRIQQVVRGDSAAYFCASSAGRGPYEQYFGPGTRLTVT.

This clone has more than one count but fewer than ten. J is TRBJ1-1 and V is TRBV27; TRBD1 matches 12 bases. CDR3 length equals 18 residues. The germline gives CDR1 MNHEY, CDR2 SMNVEV (reference sequence). Unmatched junction bases numbered 11, after V lost 2 bases and J lost 4 bases. The CDR3 nucleotides read TGTGCCAGCAGTTTAGAGTGGGGACAGGGGGCATTGGTCACTGAAGCTTTCTTT. This sequence encodes CASSLEWGQGALVTEAFF.

The chain joins TRBV7-3 to TRBJ1-1; unclear D gene. Between the trimmed V and J ends, which lost 5 bases and 7 bases, there was a span of 11 bases. Germline assignment: CDR1 SGHTA and CDR2 FQGTGA. This CDR3 has 12 amino acids. The CDR3 DNA follows: TGTGCCAGCAGCCCCGGTTGGGGTGAAGCTTTCTTT. Residues: CASSPGWGEAFF.

The V and J genes are TRBV25-1 and TRBJ2-4; the match to TRBD1 covers 8 bases. CDR1 and CDR2 (germline): MGHDK, SYGVNS. The CDR3 sequence is 15 residues long. With 4 bases clipped from V and 8 bases from J, the junction kept 10 bases outside the gene matches. The CDR3 spells CASSVRQGRWDIQYF. CDR3 sequence (DNA): TGTGCCAGCAGTGTCAGACAGGGGAGGTGGGACATTCAGTACTTC.

This chain links TRBV7-2 with TRBJ1-1, with D uncertain. Per germline, CDR1 SGHTA and CDR2 FQGNSA. The V end lost 1 base, the J end lost 1 base, and 7 bases lay between the germline ends. The CDR3 covers 14 residues. The CDR3 here is CASSLGVQNTEAFF. CDR3 sequence (DNA): TGTGCCAGCAGCTTAGGGGTCCAGAACACTGAAGCTTTCTTT.

The V call is TRBV7-2, the J call TRBJ1-2; TRBD1 agrees at 7 bases. Germline CDR1 is SGHTA and CDR2 is FQGNSA. V dropped 6 bases and J dropped 2; count of bases not matched to a gene: 9. The CDR3 is 15 amino acids. CDR3 sequence (DNA): TGTGCCAGCAGGCCTACCGGGACAGCAAACTATGGCTACACCTTC. It encodes CASRPTGTANYGYTF.

The chain combines TRBV28 with TRBJ1-1, with a tentative D call TRBD1 (5 bases). Trimming pared 6 bases from V and 0 bases from J, leaving 11 bases between. This CDR3 spans 14 amino acids. The germline V gene has CDR1 MDHEN and CDR2 SYDVKM. The CDR3 region is CASRLGLMNTEAFF. The CDR3 DNA reads as TGTGCCAGCAGACTGGGACTAATGAACACTGAAGCTTTCTTT.

The gene calls are TRBV5-1 and TRBJ1-2; D remains unclear. This CDR3 comprises 14 residues. The germline gives CDR1 SGHRS, CDR2 YFSETQ. Trimming took 4 bases from V and 1 from J, leaving 11 bases between them. The CDR3 nucleotides read TGCGCCAGCAGCCCACGGGCGGGTAACTATGGCTACACCTTC. Amino acid sequence: CASSPRAGNYGYTF.

This clone was detected once. The chain recombines TRBV12-3 or TRBV12-4 with TRBJ2-1, with D perhaps matching TRBD2 (5 bases). The V gene lost 6 bases and the J gene lost 5 bases, with 8 bases spanning the gap. This CDR3 is 12 amino acids long. The CDR3 spells CASSSGNNEQFF. The CDR3 region has the DNA TGTGCCAGCAGCTCCGGGAACAATGAGCAGTTCTTC.

The CDR3 DNA reads as TGCGCCAGCAGCCCAAAGGGAGTTGACGATATCTATGGCTACACCTTC. Amino acids: CASSPKGVDDIYGYTF. The V call is TRBV4-1, the J call TRBJ1-2; D not resolved. Germline V gene lookup returns CDR1 MGHRA and CDR2 YSYEKL. Trimming took off 4 bases at V and 4 bases at J, with 19 bases between the two ends. The CDR3 spans 16 residues.

This chain joins TRBV5-1 and TRBJ2-2; D is unresolved. Trimming removed 7 bases at V and 7 bases at J, with 14 bases between. CDR3 length: 13 residues. Germline values: CDR1 SGHRS, CDR2 YFSETQ. CDR3 protein: CASRPGDGGELFF. CDR3 nucleotides: TGCGCCAGCCGGCCCGGAGATGGCGGGGAGCTGTTTTTT.

The V and J genes are TRBV6-2 or TRBV6-3 and TRBJ2-5; D is possibly TRBD1 (5 bases). Trimming shortened V by 5 bases and J by 5 bases, and 15 bases separated the two germline ends. Germline V gene data show CDR1 as MNHEY and CDR2 as SVGEGT. The CDR3 length is 14 residues. CDR3 DNA sequence: TGTGCCAGCAGTCTGGGGCCCGGCAAGGAGACCCAGTACTTC. Its translation: CASSLGPGKETQYF.

A note on this clone: One end of the junction is discordant with germline, which a read error may explain. The chain recombines TRBV2 with TRBJ2-1; TRBD2 aligns across 8 bases. The CDR3 runs 15 residues. The germline V gene encodes CDR1 SNHLY and CDR2 FYNNEI. Written as DNA, the CDR3 is TGTGCCAGCAGGGAAGCGGGGGCCTACTACAATGAGCAGTTCTTC. Translated: CASREAGAYYNEQFF.

This clone was observed once. V gene TRBV6-5 combines with J gene TRBJ1-6; D call uncertain. V was shortened by 6 bases and J by 5 bases, with 11 bases between the two germline ends. The CDR3 runs 14 residues. Germline V CDR1 and CDR2: MNHEY, SVGAGI. The CDR3 protein is CASSLDLDNSPLHF. The CDR3 DNA reads as TGTGCCAGCAGCCTTGACCTAGATAATTCACCCCTCCACTTT.

This chain links TRBV6-6 with TRBJ2-7; 11 nucleotides agree with TRBD1. Germline CDR1 is MNHNY and CDR2 is SVGAGI (reference sequence). The CDR3 loop spans 16 amino acids. Trimming at V came to 5 bases and at J to 2 bases, leaving 8 bases not matched to a gene. Here the CDR3 reads CASSGQGADGTYEQYV. As DNA, the CDR3 is TGTGCCAGCAGTGGACAGGGGGCCGATGGGACCTACGAGCAGTACGTC.

The chain links TRBV5-6 to TRBJ2-3; D gene ambiguous. Germline V lookup: CDR1 SGHDT, CDR2 YYEEEE. V was cut by 0 bases and J by 1 base, with 9 bases left in between. CDR3 length: 15 residues. The CDR3 DNA reads TGTGCCAGCAGCTTGGGGCCGCATCGCACAGATACGCAGTATTTT. Translation gives CASSLGPHRTDTQYF.

The chain joins TRBV11-2 to TRBJ2-1; D remains ambiguous. Trimming pared 0 bases from V and 4 bases from J, leaving 19 bases between. The CDR3 covers 18 residues. Germline V gives CDR1 SGHAT, CDR2 FQNNGV. CDR3 sequence reads: CASSLERRWAGRYNEQFF. The CDR3 nucleotides read TGTGCCAGCAGCTTAGAGAGGCGGTGGGCAGGACGGTACAATGAGCAGTTCTTC.

The rearrangement joins TRBV18 to TRBJ2-3, with 9 positions matching TRBD1. Unmatched junction bases numbered 6, after V lost 6 bases and J lost 2 bases. The CDR3 loop spans 15 amino acids. Germline values: CDR1 KGHSH, CDR2 LQKENI. CDR3 sequence (DNA): TGTGCCAGCTCGCCCGGGACAGGGAACACAGATACGCAGTATTTT. It encodes CASSPGTGNTDTQYF.

The chain couples TRBV9 to TRBJ2-2; 9 positions agree with TRBD2. Germline V gene sequence: CDR1 SGDLS, CDR2 YYNGEE. This CDR3 contains 15 residues. V gave up 0 bases and J gave up 6 bases; unmatched junction bases: 3. CDR3 amino acids: CASSVAASGAGELFF. As DNA, the CDR3 is TGTGCCAGCAGCGTAGCGGCTAGCGGGGCCGGGGAGCTGTTTTTT.

The V gene is TRBV6-1, the J gene TRBJ2-4; TRBD1 matches at 7 bases. This CDR3 comprises 14 residues. The V and J ends lost 2 bases and 5 bases, in that order; junction bases with no gene match: 3. CDR1 MNHNS and CDR2 SASEGT come from the germline V gene. CDR3 residues: CASSETGQENIQYF. The CDR3 nucleotides read TGTGCCAGCAGTGAAACCGGACAGGAAAACATTCAGTACTTC.

This clone was observed a few times. The gene calls are TRBV3-1 (or the pseudogene TRBV3-2) and TRBJ1-5; D call uncertain. Germline V lookup: CDR1 LGHDT, CDR2 YNNKEL (reference sequence). This CDR3 contains 14 residues. V shed 5 bases and J shed 1 base, with 9 bases lying between them. Here the CDR3 DNA reads TGTGCCAGCAGCAGGGTGGCGAGCAATCAGCCCCAGCATTTT. Protein product: CASSRVASNQPQHF.

Here the CDR3 DNA reads TGTGCCAGCAGCCCGTGGGACAGACTCTCTGGAAACACCATATATTTT. As protein: CASSPWDRLSGNTIYF. J is TRBJ1-3 and V is TRBV3-1 (or the pseudogene TRBV3-2); 7 nucleotides line up with TRBD1. CDR3 size: 16 residues. Per germline, CDR1 LGHDT and CDR2 YNNKEL (reference sequence). The ends lost 4 bases at V and 0 bases at J; junction bases unmatched: 6.

This clone was recorded a few times. The V gene is TRBV10-1, the J gene TRBJ2-1; 7 nucleotides line up with TRBD2. Germline-derived CDR1 and CDR2 are WNHNN and SYGVQD (reference sequence). This CDR3 region has 16 residues. J gave up 7 bases and V 3 bases, and 12 bases lay outside the gene matches. In DNA, the CDR3 is TGCGCCAGCAGTGAATTTGGAAGCGGGAAAGAGAATGAGCAGTTCTTC. Its translation is CASSEFGSGKENEQFF.

This clone came up once. The chain joins TRBV24-1 to TRBJ2-2, with TRBD1 matching over 8 bases. The CDR3 runs 15 residues. Germline V CDR1 and CDR2: KGHDR, SFDVKD. V was clipped by 11 bases and J by 0 bases; unmatched bases: 7. The DNA for the CDR3 is TGTGCCAGTGCAGGGGGCGCGCCGAACACCGGGGAGCTGTTTTTT. It translates to CASAGGAPNTGELFF.

Only one count was recorded for this clone. This chain uses TRBV9 with TRBJ2-3; 9 positions agree with TRBD2. CDR3 length: 14 amino acids. The V gene end was trimmed by 4 bases and the J gene end by 2 bases; junction bases not matched to a gene: 2. Germline CDR1 and CDR2: SGDLS and YYNGEE. The CDR3 protein is CASSPSGNTDTQYF. CDR3 sequence (DNA): TGTGCCAGCAGCCCTAGCGGGAACACAGATACGCAGTATTTT. Looking up the rest from reference TRBV9 and TRBJ2-3 gives the full variable domain: DSGVTQTPKHLITATGQRVTLRCSPRSGDLSVYWYQQSLDQGLQFLIQYYNGEERAKGNILERFSAQQFPDLHSELNLSSLELGDSALYFCASSPSGNTDTQYFGPGTRLTVL.

This clone was counted between two and nine times. The CDR3 is CASSEYGRVYNEQFF. DNA of the CDR3: TGTGCCAGCAGTGAATATGGCAGGGTGTACAATGAGCAGTTCTTC. The V call is TRBV2, the J call TRBJ2-1; D might be TRBD1 (5 bases). Trimming pared 2 bases from V and 4 bases from J, leaving 12 bases between. CDR3 length: 15 residues. In germline, CDR1 is SNHLY, CDR2 FYNNEI.

This clone is termed medium-sized. The rearrangement joins TRBV20-1 to TRBJ2-1; unclear D gene. V lost 3 bases, J lost 7 bases, and 7 bases lay in between. There are 11 residues in the CDR3. Germline CDR1 is DFQATT and CDR2 is SNEGSKA (reference sequence). CDR3 amino acids: CSAREVNEQFF. CDR3 DNA sequence: TGCAGTGCTAGGGAAGTGAATGAGCAGTTCTTC.